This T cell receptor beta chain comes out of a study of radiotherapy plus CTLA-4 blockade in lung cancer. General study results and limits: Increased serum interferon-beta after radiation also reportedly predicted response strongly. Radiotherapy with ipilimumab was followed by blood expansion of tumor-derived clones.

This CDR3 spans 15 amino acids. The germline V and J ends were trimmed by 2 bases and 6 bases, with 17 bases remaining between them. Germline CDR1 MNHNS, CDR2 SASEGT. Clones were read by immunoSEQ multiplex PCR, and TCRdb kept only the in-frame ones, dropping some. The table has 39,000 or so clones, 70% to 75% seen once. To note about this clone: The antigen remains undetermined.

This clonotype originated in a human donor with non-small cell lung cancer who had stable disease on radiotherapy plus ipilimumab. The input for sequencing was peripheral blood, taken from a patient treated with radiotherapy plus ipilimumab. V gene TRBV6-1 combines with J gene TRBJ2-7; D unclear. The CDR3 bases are TGTGCCAGCAGTGAACTGAGTACACCGGTGCGCGAGCAGTACTTC. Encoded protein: CASSELSTPVREQYF.